Each of the 27 T cell receptor beta chains below was sequenced from the same sample in a study of blood T cell repertoires in COVID-19. The assay was immunoSEQ multiplex PCR, and TCRdb's table has in-frame clones only and misses some. The sample gives about 280,000 clones, roughly 87% of which show up once; 0.8% to 1% is in the top ten. Source material: PBMCs or T cells enriched from blood (not recorded which). The receptors here all came from a woman aged 25-40 years who had recovered from COVID-19.

The chain employs TRBV21-1 and TRBJ1-3. TRBV21-1 is an annotated pseudogene. CDR3 length: 14 amino acids. The CDR3 DNA sequence: TGTGCCAGCAACCTCGGGACTCCCGGAAACACCATATATTTT. Encoded protein: CASNLGTPGNTIYF.

This chain links TRBV28 with TRBJ1-6; the match to TRBD1 covers 8 bases. V lost 1 base to trimming and J lost 7 bases; unmatched junction nucleotides: 3. The CDR3 runs to 15 residues. Germline CDR1 reads MDHEN; CDR2 reads SYDVKM. Here the CDR3 DNA reads TGTGCCAGCAGTTTATCGACAGGGGTCAATTCACCCCTCCACTTT. It encodes CASSLSTGVNSPLHF.

The V gene is TRBV15, the J gene TRBJ1-6; D uncertain. CDR1 and CDR2 (germline): LNHNV, YYDKDF (reference sequence). The CDR3 is made up of 14 amino acids. The germline V and J ends were trimmed by 3 bases and 10 bases, with 13 bases remaining between them. The CDR3 loop reads CATSREKTGSPLHF. CDR3 DNA: TGTGCCACCAGCAGGGAAAAGACTGGCTCACCCCTCCACTTT.

The rearrangement uses TRBV5-4 and TRBJ1-2; no definite D call. The V end was cut by 1 base, the J end by 2 bases, with 18 bases between. This CDR3 comprises 17 residues. Germline V gene lookup returns CDR1 SGHNT and CDR2 YYREEE (reference sequence). The CDR3 loop is CASSLSNVGEGNYGYTF. The CDR3, as DNA: TGTGCCAGCAGCTTGTCAAACGTCGGGGAGGGAAACTATGGCTACACCTTC.

This chain joins TRBV9 and TRBJ2-5; possible D gene TRBD1, 6 bases. Trimming shortened V by 1 base and J by 1 base, and 8 bases separated the two germline ends. Germline V CDR1 and CDR2: SGDLS, YYNGEE. This CDR3 spans 14 amino acids. For the CDR3, the DNA is TGTGCCAGCAGCGTAAGGGGGTCCCAAGAGACCCAGTACTTC. This codes for CASSVRGSQETQYF.

The chain joins TRBV5-1 to TRBJ1-6, with 9 bases fitting TRBD1. The CDR3 runs to 15 residues. V lost 1 base, J lost 7 bases, and 3 bases stayed unmatched. Germline V gene sequence: CDR1 SGHRS, CDR2 YFSETQ. Here the CDR3 reads CASSLPGQGNSPLHF. CDR3 bases: TGCGCCAGCAGCTTGCCGGGACAGGGCAATTCACCCCTCCACTTT.

The J gene is TRBJ2-1, the V gene TRBV5-1; D is possibly TRBD2 (5 bases). CDR1 is SGHRS and CDR2 is YFSETQ in the germline V gene. The CDR3 loop spans 16 amino acids. Trimming left V 2 bases short and J 0 bases short, with 12 bases between. The CDR3: CASSFRLGSSYNEQFF. CDR3 nucleotides: TGCGCCAGCAGCTTTAGGTTGGGGAGCTCCTACAATGAGCAGTTCTTC.

This clone has more than one count but fewer than ten. The V and J genes are TRBV24-1 and TRBJ2-5, with a possible D match to TRBD2 (6 bases). The CDR3 contains 15 residues. The V and J ends lost 4 bases and 5 bases respectively, with 16 bases between them. The germline V gene has CDR1 KGHDR and CDR2 SFDVKD. The DNA of the CDR3 is TGTGCCACCAGTGACGCGACTAGAAGCACGGAGACCCAGTACTTC. Its protein product is CATSDATRSTETQYF.

A remark on this clone: The same CDR3 also results from other DNA sequences found in this sample. V gene TRBV10-3 combines with J gene TRBJ1-2; 9 bases line up with TRBD1. CDR1 is ENHRY and CDR2 is SYGVKD in the germline V gene. With V trimmed by 6 bases and J by 3 bases, 5 bases remained unmatched. This CDR3 comprises 14 residues. CDR3 region: CAIRPDRGDYGYTF. CDR3 in DNA: TGTGCCATCAGACCAGACAGGGGGGACTATGGCTACACCTTC.

The rearrangement links TRBV7-2 to TRBJ2-2; TRBD1 agrees at 11 bases. Trimming removed 6 bases from V and 7 bases from J; junction bases left unmatched: 16. Germline CDR1 is SGHTA and CDR2 is FQGNSA. CDR3 length: 18 amino acids. In DNA, the CDR3 is TGTGCCAGCAGACTTAGAACCCGGACAGGGGGCAAGGGCGGGGAGCTGTTTTTT. As protein: CASRLRTRTGGKGGELFF.

This chain connects TRBV10-3 to TRBJ1-4, with D perhaps matching TRBD1 (5 bases). Trimming removed 10 bases from V and 7 bases from J, with 16 bases in between. Germline lookup yields CDR1 ENHRY and CDR2 SYGVKD. This CDR3 contains 13 residues. CDR3 bases: TGTGCCAGTGCCCGGGGGGGAAGTGAAAAACTGTTTTTT. As protein: CASARGGSEKLFF.

The chain carries TRBV6-1 and TRBJ2-3; 11 nucleotides line up with TRBD2. Germline CDR1 and CDR2: MNHNS and SASEGT. V shed 2 bases and J 2 bases; nucleotides not matched to a gene: 6. This CDR3 spans 17 amino acids. The CDR3 reads CASSESGLAGYTDTQYF. The CDR3 coding sequence is TGTGCCAGCAGTGAATCCGGACTAGCGGGTTACACAGATACGCAGTATTTT.

The chain carries TRBV7-2 and TRBJ1-2, with D perhaps matching TRBD1 (6 bases). The CDR3 extends over 14 amino acids. CDR1 SGHTA and CDR2 FQGNSA come from the germline V gene. The V and J ends lost 5 bases and 0 bases respectively, with 10 bases between them. The CDR3 loop reads CASSLRQANYGYTF. CDR3 DNA sequence: TGTGCCAGCAGCCTTAGACAGGCTAACTATGGCTACACCTTC.

J is TRBJ1-4 and V is TRBV5-1, with a possible D match to TRBD1 (5 bases). The V and J ends lost 5 bases and 5 bases respectively, with 19 bases between them. This CDR3 has 16 amino acids. Germline lookup yields CDR1 SGHRS and CDR2 YFSETQ. The CDR3 loop is CASSLTTGALNEKLFF. CDR3 DNA sequence: TGCGCCAGCAGTTTGACTACAGGAGCGCTGAATGAAAAACTGTTTTTT.

The genes are TRBV28 and TRBJ2-2, with D perhaps TRBD2 (5 bases). The CDR3 length is 12 residues. Looked up from germline, CDR1 is MDHEN and CDR2 is SYDVKM. V lost 5 bases and J lost 6, with 7 bases in between. The CDR3 sequence is CASSMGAGELFF. CDR3 DNA sequence: TGTGCCAGCAGTATGGGAGCCGGGGAGCTGTTTTTT.

The chain is built from TRBV27 and TRBJ1-2; D is ambiguous. The V end was cut by 3 bases, the J end by 8 bases, with 16 bases between. This CDR3 has 14 amino acids. Germline loops: CDR1 MNHEY, CDR2 SMNVEV (reference sequence). Here the CDR3 DNA reads TGTGCCAGCAGTTTTCTATCGGGAATTGCGGGCTACACCTTC. Its translation: CASSFLSGIAGYTF.

The chain has TRBV28 and TRBJ2-7, with D maybe TRBD1 (6 bases). The germline gives CDR1 MDHEN, CDR2 SYDVKM. V was pared by 3 bases and J by 3 bases, with 12 bases between. This CDR3 is 14 amino acids long. The CDR3 here is CASSFQGLDYEQYF. The CDR3 DNA sequence: TGTGCCAGCAGTTTCCAGGGGCTAGACTACGAGCAGTACTTC.

V gene TRBV29-1 combines with J gene TRBJ1-2; 10 bases match TRBD1. V shed 6 bases and J 6 bases; nucleotides not matched to a gene: 13. This CDR3 spans 15 amino acids. Germline loops: CDR1 SQVTM, CDR2 ANQGSEA. Here the CDR3 reads CSVGWDRGTRDGYTF. CDR3 sequence (DNA): TGCAGCGTGGGGTGGGACAGGGGTACTCGCGATGGCTACACCTTC.

This clone came up once. This chain connects TRBV7-3 to TRBJ2-1; 9 bases agree with TRBD2. Germline trimming cut 1 base from V and 4 bases from J; bases unmatched to any gene: 17. Germline assignment: CDR1 SGHTA and CDR2 FQGTGA. The CDR3 loop spans 20 amino acids. The CDR3 nucleotides are TGTGCCAGCAGCTTAAGGTCGGCCCCCCTAGCGGGATCAGCATACAATGAGCAGTTCTTC. Encoded protein: CASSLRSAPLAGSAYNEQFF.

The chain links TRBV9 to TRBJ2-3, with 9 positions matching TRBD1. CDR1 is SGDLS and CDR2 is YYNGEE in the germline V gene. The CDR3 contains 15 residues. The J segment lost 2 bases and the V segment lost 3 bases, leaving 4 bases of the junction unmatched. The CDR3 region is CASSARDRATDTQYF. As DNA, the CDR3 is TGTGCCAGCAGCGCCCGGGACAGGGCCACAGATACGCAGTATTTT. Supplemented by reference TRBV9 and TRBJ2-3, the full variable domain reads DSGVTQTPKHLITATGQRVTLRCSPRSGDLSVYWYQQSLDQGLQFLIQYYNGEERAKGNILERFSAQQFPDLHSELNLSSLELGDSALYFCASSARDRATDTQYFGPGTRLTVL.

CDR3 sequence: CASKSGRAGEQYF. The CDR3 coding sequence is TGTGCCAGCAAGAGCGGGCGAGCGGGGGAGCAGTACTTC. The chain has TRBV3-1 (or the pseudogene TRBV3-2) and TRBJ2-7, with 7 bases lining up with TRBD2. Germline V gives CDR1 LGHDT, CDR2 YNNKEL (reference sequence). The V gene end was trimmed by 7 bases and the J gene end by 7 bases; junction bases not matched to a gene: 10. The CDR3 is 13 amino acids.

The chain is built from TRBV11-2 and TRBJ2-3, with D tentatively TRBD1 (6 bases). The germline V and J ends were trimmed by 6 bases and 0 bases, with 13 bases remaining between them. CDR1 is SGHAT, CDR2 FQNNGV, per germline. This CDR3 has 15 amino acids. CDR3: CASSLDRFSTDTQYF. CDR3 DNA sequence: TGTGCCAGCAGTCTGGACAGATTTAGCACAGATACGCAGTATTTT.

The rearrangement joins TRBV28 to TRBJ1-2; the match to TRBD1 covers 8 bases. V dropped 5 bases and J dropped 5; count of bases not matched to a gene: 4. CDR1 and CDR2 (germline): MDHEN, SYDVKM. The CDR3 contains 13 residues. CDR3 loop: CASSPTGGYGYTF. CDR3 coding DNA: TGTGCCAGCAGTCCCACAGGGGGGTATGGCTACACCTTC.

The rearrangement uses TRBV28 and TRBJ1-2; 7 positions match TRBD1. Germline CDR1 reads MDHEN; CDR2 reads SYDVKM. After removal of 4 bases from V and 5 bases from J, the junction contained 4 bases not matched to a gene. This CDR3 has 13 residues. CDR3 DNA sequence: TGTGCCAGCAGTTCGACAGGGAGGTATGGCTACACCTTC. Protein: CASSSTGRYGYTF.

This rearrangement joins TRBV5-4 to TRBJ1-1; D uncertain. Germline CDR1 is SGHNT and CDR2 is YYREEE (reference sequence). V lost 2 bases, J lost 5 bases, and 10 bases lay in between. The CDR3 spans 13 residues. CDR3 loop: CASSFHGRTEAFF. The CDR3 DNA reads TGTGCCAGCAGCTTTCATGGGAGAACTGAAGCTTTCTTT.

This clone is a singleton in its sample. The chain links TRBV7-2 to TRBJ1-5; weak D call: TRBD1 (6 bases). The V and J ends lost 0 bases and 0 bases respectively, with 9 bases between them. The germline V gene encodes CDR1 SGHTA and CDR2 FQGNSA. The length of the CDR3 is 16 residues. The CDR3 coding sequence is TGTGCCAGCAGCTTAGCAGGGGGTTATAGCAATCAGCCCCAGCATTTT. Its protein product is CASSLAGGYSNQPQHF.

The V gene is TRBV7-3, the J gene TRBJ2-7; TRBD1 matches at 8 bases. This CDR3 has 13 residues. Germline V gene lookup returns CDR1 SGHTA and CDR2 FQGTGA. V gave up 4 bases and J gave up 6 bases; unmatched junction bases: 5. The CDR3 loop is CASSSTGVAEQYF. The CDR3 DNA follows: TGTGCCAGCAGCTCGACAGGGGTCGCCGAGCAGTACTTC.